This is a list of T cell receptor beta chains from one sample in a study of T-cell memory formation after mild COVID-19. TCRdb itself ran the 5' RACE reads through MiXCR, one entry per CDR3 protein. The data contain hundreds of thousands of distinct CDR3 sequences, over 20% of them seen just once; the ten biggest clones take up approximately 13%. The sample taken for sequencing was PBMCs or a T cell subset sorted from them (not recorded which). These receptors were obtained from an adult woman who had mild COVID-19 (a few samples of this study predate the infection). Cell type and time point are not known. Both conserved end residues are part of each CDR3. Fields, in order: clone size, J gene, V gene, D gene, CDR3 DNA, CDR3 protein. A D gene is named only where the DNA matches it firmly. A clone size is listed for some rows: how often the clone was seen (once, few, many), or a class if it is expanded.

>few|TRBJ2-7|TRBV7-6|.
TGTGCCAGCAGCGGGGACAGCGGGCCCTACGAGCAGTACTTC
CASSGDSGPYEQYF
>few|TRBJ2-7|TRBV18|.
TGTGCCAGCTCACCGGGAGGCCGAGGATCCTACGAGCAGTACTTC
CASSPGGRGSYEQYF
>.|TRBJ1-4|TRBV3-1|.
TGTGCCAGCAGCCAAGATCTGAACAGTGAAAAACTGTTTTTT
CASSQDLNSEKLFF
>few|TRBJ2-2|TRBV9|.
TGTGCCAGCAGCGGGCAGGGGAGAAACACCGGGGAGCTGTTTTTT
CASSGQGRNTGELFF
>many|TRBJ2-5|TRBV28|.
TGTGCCAGCAGCTTATTAAAAGAGACCCAGTACTTC
CASSLLKETQYF
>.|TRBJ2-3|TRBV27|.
TGTGCCAGCGGAGACTTCACAGATACGCAGTATTTT
CASGDFTDTQYF
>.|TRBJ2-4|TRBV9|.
TGTGCCAGCAGCGTAGATTGGACCAAAAACATTCAGTACTTC
CASSVDWTKNIQYF
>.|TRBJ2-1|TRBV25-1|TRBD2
TGTGCCAGCAGTGTGGGGGGGAAACCCAATGAGCAGTTCTTC
CASSVGGKPNEQFF
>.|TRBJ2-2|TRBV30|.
TGTGCCTGGACGAGATGGGGCAGGGGTTACGGGGAGCTGTTTTTT
CAWTRWGRGYGELFF
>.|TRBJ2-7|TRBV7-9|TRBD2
TGTGCCAGCAGCTTAGCCGGGACTAGCGGGAGCGGCTACGAGCAGTACTTC
CASSLAGTSGSGYEQYF
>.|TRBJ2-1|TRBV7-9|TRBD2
TGTGCCAGCAGCTTAGGAAGCGGGGGGAGGAATGAGCAGTTCTTC
CASSLGSGGRNEQFF
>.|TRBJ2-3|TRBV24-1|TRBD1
TGTGCCACCAGTGTCAAACAGGGGGGCACAGATACGCAGTATTTT
CATSVKQGGTDTQYF
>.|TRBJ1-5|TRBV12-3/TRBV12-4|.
TGTGCCAGCAGTTTCGACCCCAGCAATCAGCCCCAGCATTTT
CASSFDPSNQPQHF
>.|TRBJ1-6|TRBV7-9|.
TGTGCCAGCAGCTCGCGGGACTTCCGCAATTCACCCCTCCACTTT
CASSSRDFRNSPLHF
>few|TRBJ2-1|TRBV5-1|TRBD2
TGCGCCAGCAGCACGGGACTAGACTCCTACAATGAGCAGTTCTTC
CASSTGLDSYNEQFF
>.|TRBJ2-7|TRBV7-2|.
TGTGCCAGCAGCTCCTTCCATTCCTACGAGCAGTACTTC
CASSSFHSYEQYF
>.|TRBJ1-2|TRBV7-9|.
TGTGCCAGCGGGGGGCAGACGATAGGCTACACCTTC
CASGGQTIGYTF
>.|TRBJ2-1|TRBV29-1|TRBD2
TGCAGCGTTCCAGGACTAGCGGGCTACAATGAGCAGTTCTTC
CSVPGLAGYNEQFF
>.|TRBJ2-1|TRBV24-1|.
.
CASFGEGRDEQFF
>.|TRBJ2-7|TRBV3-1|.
TGTGCCAGCAGCCCTTGGAGGGCGAATTCTCGGGGGGCGACCTACGAGCAGTACTTC
CASSPWRANSRGATYEQYF
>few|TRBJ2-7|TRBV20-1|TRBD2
TGCAGTGCAAGCAGAGAGCGGGAGGGCCTACGGGAGCAGTACTTC
CSASREREGLREQYF
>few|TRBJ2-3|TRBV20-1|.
TGCAGTGCGACGTTGTTTAGCACAGATACGCAGTATTTT
CSATLFSTDTQYF
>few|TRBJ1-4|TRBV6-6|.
TGTGCCAGCAGTTACGGTGGGGGCCCAACTAATGAAAAACTGTTTTTT
CASSYGGGPTNEKLFF
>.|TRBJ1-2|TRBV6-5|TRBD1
TGTGCCAGCAGTCCCAAGGACAGGGGGGTACTCTATGGCTACACCTTC
CASSPKDRGVLYGYTF
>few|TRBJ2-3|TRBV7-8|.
TGTGCCAGCAGCTTAGGAGTTCAGGGCCTACTCACAGATACGCAGTATTTT
CASSLGVQGLLTDTQYF
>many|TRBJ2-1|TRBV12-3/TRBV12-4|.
TGTGCCAGCAGTTTAGGAAGGCAGAATGAGCAGTTCTTC
CASSLGRQNEQFF
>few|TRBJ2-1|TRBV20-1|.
TGCAGTGCTAGGAAAACAGGGAGGGGGGTGCAGTTCTTC
CSARKTGRGVQFF
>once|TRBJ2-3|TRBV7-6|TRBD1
TGTGCCAGCAGCTTAAGGGGACAGGGGGTTACAGATACGCAGTATTTT
CASSLRGQGVTDTQYF
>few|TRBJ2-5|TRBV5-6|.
TGTGCCAGCAGCTCAGGGATCCAAGAGACCCAGTACTTC
CASSSGIQETQYF
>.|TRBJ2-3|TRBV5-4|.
TGTGCCAGCAGCTTAACACTGGGACTTGGTGCAGATACGCAGTATTTT
CASSLTLGLGADTQYF
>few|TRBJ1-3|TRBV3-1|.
TGTGCCAGCAGCCTCGCTTTGTTGAGCTCTGGAAACACCATATATTTT
CASSLALLSSGNTIYF
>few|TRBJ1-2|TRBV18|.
TGTGCCAGCTCACGTACCGAACAGCGGGGTTATGGCTACACCTTC
CASSRTEQRGYGYTF
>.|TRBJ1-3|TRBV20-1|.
TGCAGTGCTAGGTCACGCTCTGGAAACACCATATATTTT
CSARSRSGNTIYF
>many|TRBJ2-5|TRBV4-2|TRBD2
TGTGCCAGCAGCCGAGGGACTAGCGGGTTCCAAGAGACCCAGTACTTC
CASSRGTSGFQETQYF
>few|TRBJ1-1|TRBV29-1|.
TGCAGCGTTCAGGACCTGAACACTGAAGCTTTCTTT
CSVQDLNTEAFF
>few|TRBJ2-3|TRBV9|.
TGTGCCAGCAGCGTAGGTTCGGGCGGACCGGTGGAAGGTACGCAGTATTTT
CASSVGSGGPVEGTQYF
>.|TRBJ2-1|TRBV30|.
TGTGCCTGGAGTGTTGGTGAGCAGTTCTTC
CAWSVGEQFF
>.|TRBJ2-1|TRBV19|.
TGTGCCAGTAGTATAGGGACTACCAATGAGCAGTTCTTC
CASSIGTTNEQFF
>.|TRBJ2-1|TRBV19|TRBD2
TGTGCCAGTAGTATTTTAGCGGGCCTGCAGTTCTTC
CASSILAGLQFF
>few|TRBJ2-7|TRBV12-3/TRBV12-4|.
TGTGCCAGCACCGGCCCTGGAACCTACGAGCAGTACTTC
CASTGPGTYEQYF
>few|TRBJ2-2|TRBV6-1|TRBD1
TGTGCCAGCAGTCCCCCGGACAGGGAGAACACCGGGGAGCTGTTTTTT
CASSPPDRENTGELFF
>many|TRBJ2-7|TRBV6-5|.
TGTGCCAGCAGGGACCCCTACGAGCAGTACTTC
CASRDPYEQYF
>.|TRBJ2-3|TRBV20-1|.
TGCAGTGGCCGGCCTGGCGCAGATACGCAGTATTTT
CSGRPGADTQYF